Listed below are T cell receptor beta chains from one sample, sequenced in a study of cytomegalovirus exposure and HLA in healthy donors. Using immunoSEQ multiplex PCR, the repertoire was profiled, and TCRdb retains in-frame clones only, with some absent. The sample yields under 250,000 clones, about 82% seen once. Sequencing was done on a sample of PBMCs. Receptors originate from a woman aged 45-65 years in good health and CMV-seronegative. Each CDR3 is given with its conserved first and last residue. Each record gives: V gene, J gene, clone size, D gene, CDR3 protein, CDR3 DNA. A D gene is named only where the DNA matches it firmly. Expanded clones are given a class, and other clones once, few, many or no size at all.

TRBV28	TRBJ2-2	once	.	CASRGTGSGELFF	TGTGCCAGCAGGGGGACTGGGTCGGGGGAGCTGTTTTTT
TRBV18	TRBJ2-6	.	TRBD1	CASSPPNTGGSSGANVLTF	TGTGCCAGCTCACCACCGAATACAGGGGGTAGCTCTGGGGCCAACGTCCTGACTTTC
TRBV5-1	TRBJ1-4	.	.	CASSLLTRVGGPNGKLFF	TGCGCCAGCAGCTTATTGACCCGCGTGGGAGGACCCAATGGGAAACTGTTTTTT
TRBV5-1	TRBJ2-3	few	.	CASSGGTSTDTQYF	TGCGCCAGCAGCGGCGGGACTAGCACAGATACGCAGTATTTT
TRBV4-3	TRBJ1-2	.	.	CASSQNSGYGYTF	TGCGCCAGCAGCCAAAACAGTGGATATGGCTACACCTTC
TRBV10-3	TRBJ2-7	.	.	CAISESSLEQYF	TGTGCCATCAGTGAGTCGTCCCTCGAGCAGTACTTC
TRBV15	TRBJ1-5	once	.	CATIPAGRRGNQPQHF	TGTGCCACCATCCCGGCGGGGAGAAGGGGCAATCAGCCCCAGCATTTT
TRBV7-2	TRBJ2-3	few	TRBD2	CASSETSGRATDTQYF	TGTGCCAGCAGCGAAACTAGCGGGAGGGCAACAGATACGCAGTATTTT
TRBV28	TRBJ1-2	.	.	CASSPVGYGYTF	TGTGCCAGCAGTCCGGTTGGCTATGGCTACACCTTC
TRBV7-9	TRBJ2-1	.	.	CSSSPTGYNEQFF	TGTTCCAGCAGCCCTACAGGGTACAATGAGCAGTTCTTC
TRBV5-1	TRBJ1-1	.	.	CASSRQVMNTEAFF	TGCGCCAGCAGCCGACAGGTTATGAACACTGAAGCTTTCTTT
TRBV6-1	TRBJ1-1	few	.	CASTRDHRMNTEAFF	TGTGCCAGCACCCGGGATCACAGAATGAACACTGAAGCTTTCTTT
TRBV7-2	TRBJ2-5	.	.	CASSLRGKHPQETQYF	TGTGCCAGCAGCTTAAGGGGGAAACACCCCCAAGAGACCCAGTACTTC
TRBV11-2	TRBJ1-2	few	.	CASSPHPGGQGPGYTF	TGTGCCAGCAGCCCGCACCCGGGGGGGCAGGGCCCTGGCTACACCTTC
TRBV13	TRBJ1-2	.	.	CASSLGRGTNYGYTF	TGTGCCAGCAGCTTAGGAAGGGGAACTAACTATGGCTACACCTTC
TRBV2	TRBJ1-4	once	.	CASSHPGATNEKLFF	TGTGCCAGCAGCCACCCAGGGGCAACTAATGAAAAACTGTTTTTT
TRBV27	TRBJ1-2	.	.	CASSKRGGSGLYGYTF	TGTGCCAGCAGTAAACGGGGGGGAAGCGGACTCTATGGCTACACCTTC
TRBV15	TRBJ2-5	.	.	CATRQGEETQYF	TGTGCCACCAGACAGGGAGAAGAGACCCAGTACTTC
TRBV30	TRBJ1-1	once	.	CAWSIPRTLGNTEAFF	TGTGCCTGGTCGATACCACGGACACTCGGGAACACTGAAGCTTTCTTT
TRBV6-1	TRBJ2-7	.	TRBD2	CASSGFRTSGDYEQYF	TGTGCCAGCAGTGGATTCCGGACTAGCGGGGACTACGAGCAGTACTTC